The rows below give T cell receptor beta chains drawn from one sample of a study of T cell responses to AZD1222 COVID-19 vaccine. Produced via immunoSEQ multiplex PCR; TCRdb's table is partial and in-frame only. Of some 71,000 clones detected, nearly 90% appear once; the ten largest clones hold over 25%. Sequences were derived from peripheral blood, sampled 28 days after the second AZD1222 dose. Receptors were obtained from an adult who received the AZD1222 COVID-19 vaccine. Each CDR3 is given with its conserved first and last residue. D genes are given only for firm matches. The size of a clone is reported for some rows only, either as once, few or many, or as a class for expanded clones.

D	J	V	size	DNA	CDR3
NA	TRBJ2-1	TRBV19	NA	TGTGCCAGTAGTATCAGGCCCCTTTACAATGAGCAGTTCTTC	CASSIRPLYNEQFF
NA	TRBJ1-4	TRBV5-5	NA	TGTGCCAGCAGCTTGGAACTGGGGAATGAAAAACTGTTTTTT	CASSLELGNEKLFF
TRBD2	TRBJ2-7	TRBV9	NA	TGTGCCAGCAGCGTAGCTTGGGGGGAGGGCTACGAGCAGTACTTC	CASSVAWGEGYEQYF
TRBD2	TRBJ2-1	TRBV6-2/TRBV6-3	NA	TGTGCCAGCAGTTGGACTAGTAAGGGTGAGCAGTTCTTC	CASSWTSKGEQFF
NA	TRBJ2-2	TRBV4-3	NA	TGCGCCAGCAGCCAAAATAGAGCGAACACCGGGGAGCTGTTTTTT	CASSQNRANTGELFF
NA	TRBJ1-1	TRBV2	NA	TGTGCCAGCAGTGTGGACCCCGTCACTGAAGCTTTCTTT	CASSVDPVTEAFF
NA	TRBJ1-6	TRBV5-1	NA	TGCGCCAGCAGCTCCGAGATGGGCGGCAGTAATTCACCCCTCCACTTT	CASSSEMGGSNSPLHF
TRBD2	TRBJ2-7	TRBV3-1/TRBV3-2	NA	TGTGCCAGCAGCCAAGTTGGCGGGAGGTCATACGAGCAGTACTTC	CASSQVGGRSYEQYF
NA	TRBJ1-4	TRBV11-2	once	TGTGCCAGCAGCTTAGGAGGGTCGGGTGAAAAACTGTTTTTT	CASSLGGSGEKLFF
TRBD2	TRBJ2-3	TRBV5-4	NA	TGTGCCAGCGACATAGCGGGAGTTTCATCCCCAGATACGCAGTATTTT	CASDIAGVSSPDTQYF
TRBD2	TRBJ2-1	TRBV7-8	NA	TGTGCCAGCAGCTTAGATAGCGGGGGTTACAATGAGCAGTTCTTC	CASSLDSGGYNEQFF
TRBD2	TRBJ2-2	TRBV12-5	NA	TGTGCTAGCGGTAGCGGGGTGAACACCGGGGAGCTGTTTTTT	CASGSGVNTGELFF
NA	TRBJ1-6	TRBV19	NA	TGTGCCAGTAGAAATATGGATAATTCACCCCTCCACTTT	CASRNMDNSPLHF
NA	TRBJ1-2	TRBV19	NA	TGTGCCAGTAGTATAGCCGAGGACAGCCATAACTATGGCTACACCTTC	CASSIAEDSHNYGYTF
TRBD2	TRBJ2-1	TRBV7-3	NA	TGTGCCAGCAGCCCTCCGGGGGGTGACAATGAGCAGTTCTTC	CASSPPGGDNEQFF
NA	TRBJ1-2	TRBV20-1	NA	TGCAGCGCTACCCCGACCAAAGGCTACACCTTC	CSATPTKGYTF
NA	TRBJ1-4	TRBV5-4	NA	TGTGCCAGCAGCCTTCGACCAACAAGAGATGAAAAACTGTTTTTT	CASSLRPTRDEKLFF
TRBD1	TRBJ2-5	TRBV5-4	NA	TGTGCCAGCAGCTTCGACAGGGGGGGGGAGACCCAGTACTTC	CASSFDRGGETQYF
NA	TRBJ1-4	TRBV30	NA	TGTGCCTGGAGCTACCGAGGGAGAACTAATGAAAAACTGTTTTTT	CAWSYRGRTNEKLFF
NA	TRBJ2-3	TRBV27	NA	TGTGCCAGCAGACGAATCACGGAGCTGAGCACAGATACGCAGTATTTT	CASRRITELSTDTQYF
NA	TRBJ1-2	TRBV20-1	few	TGCAGTGCTAGAGAGGGGGGTGGCTACACCTTC	CSAREGGGYTF
TRBD2	TRBJ2-2	TRBV29-1	NA	TGCAGCGCAAAGACTAGCGGGATTACCGGGGAGCTGTTTTTT	CSAKTSGITGELFF
NA	TRBJ2-7	TRBV15	NA	TGTGCCACCAGCAGAGTAGGGACTCCTATGTACTTC	CATSRVGTPMYF
NA	TRBJ2-5	TRBV11-2	NA	TGTGCCAGCAGCACGACAGAAGAGACCCAGTACTTC	CASSTTEETQYF
NA	TRBJ2-7	TRBV6-5	once	TGTGCCAGCAGTTACTCCACGGGGACCCACGAGCAGTACTTC	CASSYSTGTHEQYF
NA	TRBJ1-1	TRBV7-2	NA	TGTGCCAGCAGCTTACGCATGAACACTGAAGCTTTCTTT	CASSLRMNTEAFF
TRBD1	TRBJ2-1	TRBV27	once	TGTGCCAGCAGTATCTTGGGACAGCTGAATGAGCAGTTCTTC	CASSILGQLNEQFF
TRBD1	TRBJ1-5	TRBV6-5	NA	TGTGCCAGCAGATGGGGACAGGAAGGAGGGCCGCCCCAGCATTTT	CASRWGQEGGPPQHF
NA	TRBJ1-1	TRBV4-1	NA	TGCGCCAGCAGGGCGGGGTCCCGGGCTTTCTTT	CASRAGSRAFF
NA	TRBJ1-2	TRBV5-6	NA	TGTGCCAGCACCTTTCAGGCCGCGGCCTATGGCTACACCTTC	CASTFQAAAYGYTF
NA	TRBJ2-3	TRBV20-1	NA	TGCAGTGCTAGTTTTGTGAAAGATACGCAGTATTTT	CSASFVKDTQYF
NA	TRBJ2-7	TRBV3-1/TRBV3-2	NA	TGTGCCACCTACTCCCCTTACAGGGCCTACGAGCAGTACTTC	CATYSPYRAYEQYF
NA	TRBJ1-1	TRBV10-3	NA	TGTGCCATCAGTGACTTAGCTAACACTGAAGCTTTCTTT	CAISDLANTEAFF
TRBD1	TRBJ1-4	TRBV11-3	once	TGTGCCAGCAGCTCACGGACAGGGGGGGGAAAACTGTTTTTT	CASSSRTGGGKLFF